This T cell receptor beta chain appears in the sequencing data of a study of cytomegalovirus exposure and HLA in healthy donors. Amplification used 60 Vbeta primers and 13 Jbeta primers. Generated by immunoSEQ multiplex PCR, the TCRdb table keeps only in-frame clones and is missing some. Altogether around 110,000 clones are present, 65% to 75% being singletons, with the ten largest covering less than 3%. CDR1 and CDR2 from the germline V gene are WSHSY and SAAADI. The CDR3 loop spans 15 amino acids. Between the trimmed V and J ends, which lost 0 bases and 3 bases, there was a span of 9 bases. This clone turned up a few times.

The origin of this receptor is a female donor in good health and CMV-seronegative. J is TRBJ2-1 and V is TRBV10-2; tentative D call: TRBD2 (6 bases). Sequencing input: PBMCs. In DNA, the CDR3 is TGCGCCAGCAGTGAGTCTGGGGGAGGCTACAATGAGCAGTTCTTC. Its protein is CASSESGGGYNEQFF.